A selection of T cell receptor beta chains follows, all from one sample in a study of blood T cell repertoires in COVID-19. The protocol was immunoSEQ multiplex PCR, while the TCRdb copy is restricted to in-frame clones and leaves out a portion. This sample has around 190,000 clones, with about 81% found just once. Sequencing input: PBMCs or T cells enriched from blood (not recorded which). These receptors were obtained from a man in his forties or fifties who had recovered from COVID-19. The CDR3 runs from the conserved cysteine through the conserved F or W. The order of the fields is V gene, clone size, D gene, J gene, CDR3 protein, CDR3 DNA. A D gene is named only where the DNA matches it firmly. Rows give clone size only sometimes, using once, few, many, or a class for an expanded clone.

TRBV2	NA	TRBD2	TRBJ2-1	CASSVLAGGNEQFF	TGTGCCAGCAGTGTACTAGCGGGAGGCAATGAGCAGTTCTTC
TRBV6-1	NA	NA	TRBJ1-2	CASSESSRRGSNYGYTF	TGTGCCAGCAGTGAATCCTCCAGAAGGGGATCTAACTATGGCTACACCTTC
TRBV5-1	NA	TRBD2	TRBJ2-1	CASSTLAGGSYNEQFF	TGCGCCAGCAGCACACTAGCGGGAGGCTCCTACAATGAGCAGTTCTTC
TRBV5-6	few	NA	TRBJ2-5	CASSSQETQYF	TGTGCCAGCAGCTCACAAGAGACCCAGTACTTC
TRBV9	NA	NA	TRBJ1-3	CASSEARKQGAGNTIYF	TGTGCCAGCAGCGAGGCCAGAAAACAGGGAGCTGGAAACACCATATATTTT
TRBV24-1	NA	NA	TRBJ2-6	CATSDSSRGPNSGANVLTF	TGTGCCACCAGTGATTCGTCCAGGGGTCCCAACTCTGGGGCCAACGTCCTGACTTTC
TRBV5-6	NA	NA	TRBJ1-5	CASSLGGHQPQHF	TGTGCCAGCAGCTTGGGGGGACACCAGCCCCAGCATTTT
TRBV6-4	once	TRBD2	TRBJ2-2	CASSSGTRDGELFF	TGTGCCAGCAGTTCCGGGACTAGAGACGGGGAGCTGTTTTTT
TRBV11-2	NA	NA	TRBJ1-1	CASSTQDNTEAFF	TGTGCCAGCAGCACACAGGATAACACTGAAGCTTTCTTT
TRBV2	NA	TRBD1	TRBJ1-5	CASRGQGNQPQHF	TGTGCCAGCCGCGGACAGGGAAATCAGCCCCAGCATTTT
TRBV27	NA	TRBD1	TRBJ1-2	CASSPYGTDTYGYTF	TGTGCCAGCAGTCCCTACGGGACAGATACCTATGGCTACACCTTC
TRBV7-9	NA	TRBD1	TRBJ1-4	CASSLGGGQGPLFF	TGTGCCAGCAGCTTAGGGGGCGGACAGGGGCCACTGTTTTTT
TRBV2	NA	TRBD1	TRBJ1-5	CASSFTRQGSQPQHF	TGTGCCAGCAGTTTCACCCGACAGGGGAGTCAGCCCCAGCATTTT
TRBV4-2	NA	TRBD1	TRBJ2-7	CASSRKSDRGRGEQYF	TGTGCCAGCAGCCGAAAATCGGACAGGGGGCGCGGTGAGCAGTACTTC
TRBV27	NA	TRBD2	TRBJ2-1	CASSVGLAFEQFF	TGTGCCAGCAGCGTGGGACTAGCGTTTGAGCAGTTCTTC
TRBV6-5	once	TRBD1	TRBJ2-7	CASSYSSFLGQVEQYF	TGTGCCAGCAGTTACTCGAGTTTTCTGGGACAGGTCGAGCAGTACTTC
TRBV7-9	few	TRBD2	TRBJ2-1	CASSFGLAGLRYNEQFF	TGTGCCAGCAGCTTCGGACTAGCGGGTCTACGATACAATGAGCAGTTCTTC
TRBV19	NA	TRBD2	TRBJ2-1	CASRNLASGTYNEQFF	TGTGCCAGTAGAAACCTAGCTAGCGGGACCTACAATGAGCAGTTCTTC
TRBV19	NA	NA	TRBJ1-1	CASSPREGTEAFF	TGTGCCAGTAGTCCCAGGGAGGGCACTGAAGCTTTCTTT
TRBV19	NA	NA	TRBJ2-3	CASSIYVISDTQYF	TGTGCCAGTAGTATCTATGTAATTTCGGATACGCAGTATTTT
TRBV10-1	NA	TRBD2	TRBJ2-1	CASPHSGATYNEQFF	TGCGCCAGCCCCCATAGCGGGGCCACATACAATGAGCAGTTCTTC
TRBV27	NA	TRBD1	TRBJ1-1	CASSSPRGDRVKTEAFF	TGTGCCAGCAGTTCCCCCCGGGGTGACAGGGTAAAGACTGAAGCTTTCTTT
TRBV2	NA	NA	TRBJ1-2	CASSPSGGAIGYTF	TGTGCCAGCAGCCCCTCGGGGGGGGCGATTGGCTACACCTTC
TRBV19	NA	NA	TRBJ2-1	CASSIQEDSYNEQFF	TGTGCCAGTAGTATTCAGGAAGACTCCTACAATGAGCAGTTCTTC
TRBV7-9	NA	TRBD1	TRBJ1-2	CASSPDRGLNEGYTF	TGTGCCAGCAGCCCAGACAGGGGGCTCAACGAGGGCTACACCTTC
TRBV7-9	NA	NA	TRBJ2-1	CASSLYEDNEQFF	TGTGCCAGCAGCTTATATGAGGACAATGAGCAGTTCTTC
TRBV19	NA	TRBD2	TRBJ2-3	CASSISGGTDTQYF	TGTGCCAGTAGTATTAGCGGGGGCACAGATACGCAGTATTTT
TRBV7-2	NA	NA	TRBJ1-3	CASSLVAGSGNTIYF	TGTGCCAGCAGCTTAGTTGCAGGCTCGGGAAACACCATATATTTT
TRBV9	NA	NA	TRBJ1-2	CASSVVPTPGYGYTF	TGTGCCAGCAGCGTAGTACCCACACCAGGGTATGGCTACACCTTC
TRBV19	NA	TRBD1	TRBJ1-2	CASSMETGTYGYTF	TGTGCCAGTAGTATGGAGACAGGGACCTATGGCTACACCTTC
TRBV10-3	NA	TRBD1	TRBJ1-4	CAISEYSGGGEKLFF	TGTGCCATCAGTGAGTACTCAGGGGGCGGTGAAAAACTGTTTTTT
TRBV2	NA	NA	TRBJ2-3	CASIEQADTQYF	TGTGCCAGCATAGAACAGGCAGATACGCAGTATTTT
TRBV6-5	NA	NA	TRBJ1-6	CASNQAGPPLHF	TGTGCCAGCAATCAGGCAGGTCCACCCCTCCACTTT
TRBV5-5	NA	TRBD1	TRBJ1-2	CASSLWTGNYGYTF	TGTGCCAGCAGCTTATGGACAGGGAACTATGGCTACACCTTC
TRBV9	NA	NA	TRBJ2-2	CASGGQAGTGELFF	TGTGCCAGCGGAGGACAGGCGGGGACCGGGGAGCTGTTTTTT
TRBV12-3/TRBV12-4	NA	TRBD1	TRBJ1-4	CASSRQGNEKLFF	TGTGCCAGCAGTCGACAGGGGAATGAAAAACTGTTTTTT
TRBV5-8	NA	NA	TRBJ2-1	CASSLGLYSSYNEQFF	TGTGCCAGCAGCTTGGGTCTCTACAGCTCCTACAATGAGCAGTTCTTC